The TCR beta chain under discussion was sequenced for a study of blood T cell repertoires in COVID-19. For the study at large: PBMCs, B-cell-depleted T cells, or T cells were the source of the cDNA or gDNA that made up the material.

Sequenced by immunoSEQ multiplex PCR; TCRdb stores in-frame clones only, minus some. The sample yields about 75,000 clones, 79% seen once. V was pared by 4 bases and J by 5 bases, with 8 bases of the junction left unmatched. Germline V gene data show CDR1 as SGHAT and CDR2 as FQNNGV. This CDR3 region has 15 residues. The source of this sequence is a woman over 75 with active or convalescent COVID-19. The genes are TRBV11-2 and TRBJ2-1, with 7 bases lining up with TRBD2. The sequenced material came from peripheral blood. CDR3 amino acids: CASSWLAVGHNEQFF. The CDR3 region has the DNA TGTGCCAGCAGCTGGCTAGCGGTAGGTCACAATGAGCAGTTCTTC. The full variable domain, its missing parts supplied by reference TRBV11-2 and TRBJ2-1, is EAGVAQSPRYKIIEKRQSVAFWCNPISGHATLYWYQQILGQGPKLLIQFQNNGVVDDSQLPKDRFSAERLKGVDSTLKIQPAKLEDSAVYLCASSWLAVGHNEQFFGPGTRLTVL.